This T cell receptor (beta chain) stems from a study of OX40 agonist ivuxolimab in advanced cancers. On the study more broadly: An anti-OX40 (CD134) antibody with agonistic activity, ivuxolimab, was administered to patients.

General study points: Clonal expansion by week 6 occurred in CD4+ and CD8+ blood T cells (at 0.1 to 3.0 mg/kg). Among patients with partial responses at 0.1-3.0 mg/kg, clonal expansion was among the lowest.

The protocol was immunoSEQ multiplex PCR, while the TCRdb copy is restricted to in-frame clones and leaves out a portion. Of 77,000 or so clones listed, approximately 90% are singletons. With respect to this clone: Its specificity is unknown.

The germline V gene has CDR1 SGDLS and CDR2 YYNGEE. Trimming took 4 bases from V and 2 from J, leaving 9 bases between them. This CDR3 has 14 residues. This TCR was sampled from an adult with an advanced solid tumor such as melanoma, head and neck, liver or kidney cancer. The chain has TRBV9 and TRBJ1-4; D is ambiguous. The sample was CD4+ or CD8+ T cells sorted from blood, taken in a trial of the OX40 agonist ivuxolimab. The CDR3 coding sequence is TGTGCCAGCAGCACCGATTCGACTAATGAAAAACTGTTTTTT. The encoded protein is CASSTDSTNEKLFF.